The next 17 T cell receptor beta chains were all read from a single sample in a study of blood T cell repertoires in COVID-19. Method: immunoSEQ multiplex PCR; TCRdb's copy keeps in-frame clones and lacks some. The top ten hold 2% to 2.5% of the sample, which has around 400,000 clones, approximately 89% seen once. The material sequenced was peripheral blood. These receptor sequences come from a woman aged 55 to 70 with COVID-19, enrolled during active disease.

This chain links TRBV6-5 with TRBJ1-2; the D gene is possibly TRBD1 (6 bases). The V gene lost 7 bases and the J gene lost 4 bases, with 19 bases spanning the gap. The CDR3 covers 15 residues. CDR1 is MNHEY and CDR2 is SVGAGI in the germline V gene. The CDR3 is CASTNPDSRFYGYTF. The DNA for the CDR3 is TGTGCCAGCACCAACCCGGACAGCCGTTTCTATGGCTACACCTTC.

This clone occurred a few times. The rearrangement links TRBV21-1 to TRBJ1-5; the D call of TRBD1 is as the table states it, not checked on the DNA. TRBV21-1 is classified as a pseudogene. The CDR3 spans 16 residues. The DNA for the CDR3 is TGTGCCAGCAGCGGAGAAGGGGGAAGGGGCAATCAGCCCCAGCATTTT. Translated, it gives CASSGEGGRGNQPQHF.

The chain carries TRBV2 and TRBJ2-5, with D tentatively TRBD2 (7 bases). This CDR3 has 13 amino acids. Germline V gene lookup returns CDR1 SNHLY and CDR2 FYNNEI. V lost 10 bases and J 5 bases, leaving 17 bases between the germline ends. The CDR3: CATQGGAFETQYF. The CDR3, as DNA: TGTGCCACCCAAGGGGGGGCCTTTGAGACCCAGTACTTC.

V is TRBV6-5 and J is TRBJ1-6; TRBD1 agrees at 9 bases. This CDR3 has 14 residues. The germline V gene encodes CDR1 MNHEY and CDR2 SVGAGI. V gave up 5 bases and J gave up 9 bases; unmatched junction bases: 5. The CDR3 is CASSPTGGGSPLHF. As DNA, the CDR3 is TGTGCCAGCAGTCCGACAGGGGGGGGTTCACCCCTCCACTTT.

This chain links TRBV6-2 or TRBV6-3 with TRBJ2-7; 10 nucleotides agree with TRBD1. Germline V gives CDR1 MNHEY, CDR2 SVGEGT. The CDR3 is 16 residues long. V was pared by 2 bases and J by 2 bases, with 6 bases of the junction left unmatched. The CDR3 sequence is CASSYNGQGGTYEQYF. DNA of the CDR3: TGTGCCAGCAGTTACAACGGACAGGGGGGAACCTACGAGCAGTACTTC.

The chain has TRBV14 and TRBJ2-3; TRBD2 aligns across 10 bases. The CDR3 sequence is 18 residues long. V was clipped by 0 bases and J by 2 bases; unmatched bases: 8. CDR1 and CDR2 (germline): SGHDN, FVKESK. The CDR3, as DNA: TGTGCCAGCAGCCAAGATCGGGCTAGCGGGGGTATCACAGATACGCAGTATTTT. It is translated as CASSQDRASGGITDTQYF.

This clone was observed once. The chain carries TRBV27 and TRBJ1-1, with 7 nucleotides matching TRBD1. CDR1 and CDR2 from the germline V gene are MNHEY and SMNVEV (reference sequence). CDR3 length: 15 amino acids. J was trimmed by 4 bases and V by 3 bases; bases with no gene match: 8. CDR3 amino acids: CASSLAGRGVTEAFF. CDR3 DNA: TGTGCCAGCAGTTTGGCCGGCAGGGGGGTCACTGAAGCTTTCTTT.

This chain links TRBV4-2 with TRBJ1-6; 8 nucleotides agree with TRBD1. Per germline, CDR1 LGHNA and CDR2 YNFKEQ. This CDR3 region has 17 residues. The V segment lost 3 bases and the J segment 7 bases; nucleotides outside the gene matches: 11. CDR3 region: CASSHLERDRKNSPLHF. CDR3 nucleotide sequence: TGTGCCAGCAGCCACCTGGAAAGGGACAGGAAAAATTCACCCCTCCACTTT.

CDR3 nucleotides: TGTGCCAGCAGCCAAGTCGAACGGACTACAGTGAACACTGAAGCTTTCTTT. Protein: CASSQVERTTVNTEAFF. The rearrangement joins TRBV4-2 to TRBJ1-1; no clear D. Per germline, CDR1 LGHNA and CDR2 YNFKEQ. V shed 1 base and J shed 0 bases, with 15 bases lying between them. The CDR3 loop spans 17 amino acids.

This chain uses TRBV3-1 (or the pseudogene TRBV3-2) with TRBJ1-5, with TRBD1 as a possible D gene (5 bases). This CDR3 is 16 amino acids long. Per the germline V gene, CDR1 is LGHDT and CDR2 is YNNKEL (reference sequence). Trimming took 5 bases from V and 4 from J, leaving 18 bases between them. CDR3 residues: CASSSHGRGGNQPQHF. Here the CDR3 DNA reads TGTGCCAGCAGCTCCCACGGACGCGGGGGAAATCAGCCCCAGCATTTT.

The CDR3 is CASSLLTGGYARTEAFF. In DNA form, the CDR3 reads TGTGCCAGCAGCTTATTAACAGGGGGTTACGCTAGAACTGAAGCTTTCTTT. The rearrangement joins TRBV13 to TRBJ1-1; TRBD1 agrees at 8 bases. Per germline, CDR1 PRHDT and CDR2 FYEKMQ (reference sequence). V dropped 2 bases and J dropped 5; count of bases not matched to a gene: 13. The CDR3 loop spans 17 amino acids.

The CDR3 spells CASSQDDRATLFF. The CDR3 region has the DNA TGTGCCAGCAGCCAAGATGACAGGGCGACGCTGTTTTTT. The chain couples TRBV3-1 (or the pseudogene TRBV3-2) to TRBJ1-4, with 7 bases matching TRBD1. J lost 14 bases, V lost 0 bases, and 6 bases had no gene match. Germline V gene data show CDR1 as LGHDT and CDR2 as YNNKEL (reference sequence). The CDR3 sequence is 13 residues long.

This clone was picked up one time. The rearrangement uses TRBV5-8 and TRBJ1-2; D possibly corresponds to TRBD1 (6 bases). The V and J ends lost 4 bases and 7 bases respectively, with 23 bases between them. CDR1 SGHTS and CDR2 YDEGEE come from the germline V gene. The CDR3 runs 16 residues. The CDR3 loop is CASSPGTGKGVGGYTF. In nucleotides, the CDR3 is TGTGCCAGCAGCCCAGGCACAGGGAAAGGGGTTGGTGGCTACACCTTC. Complete variable domain (other parts from reference TRBV5-8 and TRBJ1-2): EAGVTQSPTHLIKTRGQQATLRCSPISGHTSVYWYQQALGLGLQFLLWYDEGEERNRGNFPPRFSGRQFPNYSSELNVNALELEDSALYLCASSPGTGKGVGGYTFGSGTRLTVV.

The V and J genes are TRBV30 and TRBJ1-5; 8 bases are a match to TRBD1. Germline CDR1 GTSNPN, CDR2 SVGIG (reference sequence). The V and J ends lost 4 bases and 7 bases, in that order; junction bases with no gene match: 15. CDR3 size: 16 residues. The CDR3 loop reads CAWNSDRVGMGQPQHF. Written as DNA, the CDR3 is TGTGCCTGGAACTCGGACAGGGTAGGGATGGGGCAGCCCCAGCATTTT.

The rearrangement joins TRBV6-5 to TRBJ2-7; 9 bases are shared with TRBD1. V shed 0 bases, J shed 4 bases, and the junction held 4 bases outside the gene matches. Germline CDR1 is MNHEY and CDR2 is SVGAGI. CDR3 length equals 15 residues. CDR3: CASSYSATGGYEQYF. CDR3 sequence (DNA): TGTGCCAGCAGTTACTCGGCGACAGGGGGGTACGAGCAGTACTTC.

The CDR3 is CASSRLAGDLRLEYF. Written as DNA, the CDR3 is TGTGCCAGCAGCCGATTAGCGGGGGATTTACGATTGGAGTACTTC. The rearrangement links TRBV28 to TRBJ2-7; 9 bases fit TRBD2. Germline V lookup: CDR1 MDHEN, CDR2 SYDVKM. J gave up 11 bases and V 6 bases, and 17 bases lay outside the gene matches. The length of the CDR3 is 15 residues.

The rearrangement links TRBV3-1 (or the pseudogene TRBV3-2) to TRBJ2-1; 7 nucleotides line up with TRBD2. Trimming cost V 1 base and J 7 bases; bases outside gene matches: 7. The CDR3 contains 15 residues. The germline V gene encodes CDR1 LGHDT and CDR2 YNNKEL (reference sequence). CDR3 residues: CASSQASGVWNEQFF. Written as DNA, the CDR3 is TGTGCCAGCAGCCAAGCAAGCGGGGTATGGAATGAGCAGTTCTTC.